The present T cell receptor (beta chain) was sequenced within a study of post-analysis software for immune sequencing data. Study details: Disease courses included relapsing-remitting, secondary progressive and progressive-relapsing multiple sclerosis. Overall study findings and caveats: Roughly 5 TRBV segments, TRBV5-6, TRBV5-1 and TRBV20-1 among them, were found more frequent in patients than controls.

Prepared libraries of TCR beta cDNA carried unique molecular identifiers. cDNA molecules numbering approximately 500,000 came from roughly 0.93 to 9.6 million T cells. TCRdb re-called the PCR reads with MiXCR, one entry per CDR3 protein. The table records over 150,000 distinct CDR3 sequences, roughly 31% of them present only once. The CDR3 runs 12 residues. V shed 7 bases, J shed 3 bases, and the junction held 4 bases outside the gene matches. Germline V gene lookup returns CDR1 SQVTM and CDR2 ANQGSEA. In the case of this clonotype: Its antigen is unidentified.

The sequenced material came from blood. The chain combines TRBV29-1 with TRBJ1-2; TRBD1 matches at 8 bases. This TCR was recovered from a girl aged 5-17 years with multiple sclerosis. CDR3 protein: CSATGEDYGYTF. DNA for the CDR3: TGCAGCGCGACAGGGGAGGACTATGGCTACACCTTC.